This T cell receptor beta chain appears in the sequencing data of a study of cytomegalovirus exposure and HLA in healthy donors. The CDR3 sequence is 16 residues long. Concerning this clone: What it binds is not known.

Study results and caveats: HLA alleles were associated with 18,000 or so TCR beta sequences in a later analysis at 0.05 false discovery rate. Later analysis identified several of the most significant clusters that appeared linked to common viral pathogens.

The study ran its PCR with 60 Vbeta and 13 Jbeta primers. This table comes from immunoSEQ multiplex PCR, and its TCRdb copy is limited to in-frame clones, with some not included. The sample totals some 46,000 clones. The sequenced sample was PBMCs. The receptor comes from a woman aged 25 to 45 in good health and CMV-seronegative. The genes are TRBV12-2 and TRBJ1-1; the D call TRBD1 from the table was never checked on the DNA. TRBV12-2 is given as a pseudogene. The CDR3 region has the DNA TGTGCAAGTCGCTCCGGGACAGGGATTTTGTGCACTGAAGCTTTCTTT. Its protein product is CASRSGTGILCTEAFF.